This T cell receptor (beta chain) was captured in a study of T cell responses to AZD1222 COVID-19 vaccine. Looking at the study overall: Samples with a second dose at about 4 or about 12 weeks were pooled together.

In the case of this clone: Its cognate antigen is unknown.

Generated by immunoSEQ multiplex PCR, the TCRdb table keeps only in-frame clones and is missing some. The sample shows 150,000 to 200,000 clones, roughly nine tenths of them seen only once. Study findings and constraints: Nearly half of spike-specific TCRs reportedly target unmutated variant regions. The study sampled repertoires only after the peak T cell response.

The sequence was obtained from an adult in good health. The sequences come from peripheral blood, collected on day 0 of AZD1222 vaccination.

DNA for the CDR3: TGTGCCAGCAGCGGCCACAGGGGGCAGGGGGACGAGCAGTACTTC. Translated: CASSGHRGQGDEQYF. The J gene is TRBJ2-7, the V gene TRBV9, with 9 bases fitting TRBD1. The CDR3 has 15 residues. After removal of 3 bases from V and 5 bases from J, the junction contained 9 bases not matched to a gene. Germline CDR1 SGDLS, CDR2 YYNGEE. Full variable domain (remainder filled in from reference TRBV9 and TRBJ2-7): DSGVTQTPKHLITATGQRVTLRCSPRSGDLSVYWYQQSLDQGLQFLIQYYNGEERAKGNILERFSAQQFPDLHSELNLSSLELGDSALYFCASSGHRGQGDEQYFGPGTRLTVT.